A single sample gave rise to the 11 T cell receptor beta chains below, sequenced in a study of response to subunit inactivated influenza vaccine. TCRdb analysed the RT-PCR reads with MiXCR anew, one entry per CDR3 protein. The table lists around 530,000 distinct CDR3 sequences, more than 15% of them singletons. The sequences come from CD4+ T cells sorted from PBMCs, collected less than 30 months after vaccination. These receptors were obtained from a man in his fifties or sixties who received an inactivated influenza vaccine.

The chain links TRBV4-3 to TRBJ1-1, with D uncertain. In germline, CDR1 is LGHNA, CDR2 YSLEER. V was pared by 4 bases and J by 4 bases, with 10 bases between. The CDR3 is 13 residues long. CDR3 residues: CASSRRESTEAFF. The CDR3 DNA is TGCGCCAGCAGCCGACGGGAAAGCACTGAAGCTTTCTTT.

The chain combines TRBV7-6 with TRBJ2-1; unclear D gene. In germline, CDR1 is SGHVS, CDR2 FNYEAQ. With 5 bases removed from V and 8 bases from J, the gap between germline ends came to 13 bases. This CDR3 has 13 residues. Here the CDR3 DNA reads TGTGCCAGCAGCGGTTGGGCCTCCGATGAGCAGTTCTTC. Its translation: CASSGWASDEQFF.

Only a few counts were recorded for this clonotype. The rearrangement uses TRBV7-2 and TRBJ1-1; no clear D. Trimming took 1 base from V and 11 from J, leaving 8 bases between them. Germline V lookup: CDR1 SGHTA, CDR2 FQGNSA. The CDR3 contains 11 residues. The CDR3: CASSLGAGAFF. CDR3 nucleotides: TGTGCCAGCAGCTTAGGGGCAGGCGCTTTCTTT.

This clonotype has more than one count but fewer than ten. The chain has TRBV10-3 and TRBJ2-1, with TRBD2 matching over 11 bases. This CDR3 has 14 residues. The junction had 11 bases not matched to a gene; V was cut back by 10 bases and J by 9 bases. Germline V CDR1 and CDR2: ENHRY, SYGVKD. The CDR3 DNA reads as TGTGCCAGCGGAGCGGCTAGCGGGGGGTTTGAGCAGTTCTTC. As protein: CASGAASGGFEQFF.

In its sample, this clonotype was seen a few times. CDR3 loop: CASSLDYSNNSPLHF. The CDR3 DNA is TGTGCCAGCAGCTTAGATTACAGCAACAATTCACCCCTCCACTTT. The chain links TRBV7-6 to TRBJ1-6; D is undetermined. The CDR3 has 15 amino acids. The germline CDR1 and CDR2 sequences are SGHVS and FNYEAQ. Trimming cost V 1 base and J 7 bases, with 11 bases left between them. Combining the CDR3 with reference TRBV7-6 and TRBJ1-6 gives the whole variable domain GAGVSQSPRYKVTKRGQDVALRCDPISGHVSLYWYRQALGQGPEFLTYFNYEAQQDKSGLPNDRFSAERPEGSISTLTIQRTEQRDSAMYRCASSLDYSNNSPLHFGNGTRLTVT.

The table lists this clonotype with many counts. This chain uses TRBV7-8 with TRBJ1-3; 7 bases fit TRBD1. The CDR3 has 14 amino acids. V dropped 3 bases and J dropped 4; count of bases not matched to a gene: 3. Germline CDR1 reads SGHVS; CDR2 reads FQNEAQ. DNA of the CDR3: TGTGCCAGCAGCTTTGGACAGGCCGGAAACACCATATATTTT. As protein: CASSFGQAGNTIYF.

A few counts support this clonotype. This chain connects TRBV20-1 to TRBJ2-3, with TRBD1 matching 11 bases. Germline CDR1 DFQATT, CDR2 SNEGSKA (reference sequence). Losses at the gene ends were 5 bases for V and 6 bases for J; bases not matched to a gene: 1. The length of the CDR3 is 12 residues. In DNA, the CDR3 is TGCAGTGCTGGGACAGGGGGGGATACGCAGTATTTT. Protein product: CSAGTGGDTQYF.

The chain recombines TRBV4-2 with TRBJ1-4; 8 bases line up with TRBD1. After removal of 0 bases from V and 5 bases from J, the junction contained 2 bases not matched to a gene. The CDR3 sequence is 15 residues long. Germline assignment: CDR1 LGHNA and CDR2 YNFKEQ. The CDR3 loop reads CASSQEDRVNEKLFF. CDR3 nucleotides: TGTGCCAGCAGCCAAGAGGACAGGGTAAATGAAAAACTGTTTTTT.

This clonotype was counted only a few times. V gene TRBV20-1 combines with J gene TRBJ2-1; 7 nucleotides agree with TRBD2. This CDR3 comprises 15 residues. Germline V gene lookup returns CDR1 DFQATT and CDR2 SNEGSKA (reference sequence). Losses at the gene ends were 4 bases for V and 1 base for J; bases not matched to a gene: 7. Written as DNA, the CDR3 is TGCAGTGCTATGGAAGGCGGGAGATCCTACAATGAGCAGTTCTTC. Amino acids: CSAMEGGRSYNEQFF.

This clonotype appeared a few times. The rearrangement uses TRBV7-2 and TRBJ2-3; D not certain. Germline assignment: CDR1 SGHTA and CDR2 FQGNSA. CDR3 length: 16 residues. The V end was cut by 5 bases, the J end by 6 bases, with 21 bases between. The CDR3: CASSVPDPTRIDTQYF. The CDR3 DNA sequence: TGTGCCAGCAGCGTCCCGGACCCAACTCGGATTGATACGCAGTATTTT.

This clonotype has more than one count but fewer than ten. J is TRBJ2-7 and V is TRBV7-2; 7 bases line up with TRBD1. This CDR3 is built from 14 residues. The V segment lost 5 bases and the J segment 7 bases; nucleotides outside the gene matches: 11. Germline values: CDR1 SGHTA, CDR2 FQGNSA. Here the CDR3 reads CASSPRQGVGEQYF. CDR3 in DNA: TGTGCCAGCAGCCCCCGACAGGGAGTGGGAGAGCAGTACTTC.